Here is one T cell receptor beta chain with its context. Its antigen is still unknown. The CDR3 loop spans 15 amino acids. Trimming took 5 bases from V and 5 from J, leaving 16 bases between them. Germline V gene lookup returns CDR1 SGHRS and CDR2 YFSETQ. The data were obtained in a study of PD-1 blockade in classical Hodgkin lymphoma. Relapses following autologous stem cell transplantation were seen in all patients, with brentuximab vedotin exposure varying. Here immunoSEQ multiplex PCR was the method, and the copy in TCRdb shows in-frame clones only, minus some. The data contain fewer than 55,000 clones, more than 70% of them seen just once; the ten biggest clones take up roughly 10%. Study-wide results and limits: Before treatment, TCR diversity in newly diagnosed patients was reportedly lower than in healthy donors.

The source is a human donor with classical Hodgkin lymphoma. The chain employs TRBV5-1 and TRBJ2-2; TRBD1 might be the D (6 bases). The specimen was peripheral blood mononuclear cells (PBMCs), collected at baseline. The CDR3 region is CASSHSGDGTGELFF. In DNA form, the CDR3 reads TGCGCCAGCAGTCACTCAGGGGACGGGACCGGGGAGCTGTTTTTT. Full variable domain (outside the CDR3, taken from reference TRBV5-1 and TRBJ2-2): KAGVTQTPRYLIKTRGQQVTLSCSPISGHRSVSWYQQTPGQGLQFLFEYFSETQRNKGNFPGRFSGRQFSNSRSEMNVSTLELGDSALYLCASSHSGDGTGELFFGEGSRLTVL.